These 25 T cell receptor beta chains were all obtained from the same sample, sequenced in a study of T cell responses to AZD1222 COVID-19 vaccine. Here immunoSEQ multiplex PCR was the method, and the copy in TCRdb shows in-frame clones only, minus some. There are around 99,000 clones in the sample; roughly 90% occur only once, and about 9% lies in the top ten. This material consisted of peripheral blood, taken 28 days after the second AZD1222 dose. These receptors were taken from an adult who received the AZD1222 COVID-19 vaccine.

The chain employs TRBV2 and TRBJ1-6, with TRBD1 matching 7 bases. Germline CDR1 is SNHLY and CDR2 is FYNNEI. The CDR3 totals 15 residues. Losses at the gene ends were 6 bases for V and 4 bases for J; bases not matched to a gene: 6. CDR3 residues: CASRRGQAYNSPLHF. The DNA of the CDR3 is TGTGCCAGCAGACGCGGACAGGCTTATAATTCACCCCTCCACTTT. The entire variable domain, with the rest obtained from reference TRBV2 and TRBJ1-6, is as follows: EPEVTQTPSHQVTQMGQEVILRCVPISNHLYFYWYRQILGQKVEFLVSFYNNEISEKSEIFDDQFSVERPDGSNFTLKIRSTKLEDSAMYFCASRRGQAYNSPLHFGNGTRLTVT.

The rearrangement joins TRBV5-4 to TRBJ2-2, with 7 positions matching TRBD1. The germline CDR1 and CDR2 sequences are SGHNT and YYREEE (reference sequence). The CDR3 covers 14 residues. V shed 4 bases, J shed 7 bases, and the junction held 7 bases outside the gene matches. The CDR3 DNA reads TGTGCCAGCAGCCGGGCAGGGGGTAACGGGGAGCTGTTTTTT. This translates into CASSRAGGNGELFF.

The J gene is TRBJ2-5, the V gene TRBV2, with TRBD1 matching over 7 bases. V gave up 7 bases and J gave up 2 bases; unmatched junction bases: 22. Germline V gene sequence: CDR1 SNHLY, CDR2 FYNNEI. CDR3 length equals 19 residues. The CDR3 nucleotides read TGTGCCAGCAAGGGCTTCGCGGCCCGAGGGGGCGGAGATCAAGAGACCCAGTACTTC. It codes for CASKGFAARGGGDQETQYF. Filled out from reference TRBV2 and TRBJ2-5, the complete variable domain reads EPEVTQTPSHQVTQMGQEVILRCVPISNHLYFYWYRQILGQKVEFLVSFYNNEISEKSEIFDDQFSVERPDGSNFTLKIRSTKLEDSAMYFCASKGFAARGGGDQETQYFGPGTRLLVL.

The rearrangement joins TRBV25-1 to TRBJ2-2; no clear D. This CDR3 comprises 14 residues. V dropped 4 bases and J dropped 3 bases, with 9 bases sitting between them. Germline assignment: CDR1 MGHDK and CDR2 SYGVNS. The CDR3 reads CASSAGFDTGELFF. The CDR3 DNA is TGTGCCAGCAGTGCCGGGTTCGACACCGGGGAGCTGTTTTTT.

The V call is TRBV5-1, the J call TRBJ2-5; 13 bases agree with TRBD2. The germline gives CDR1 SGHRS, CDR2 YFSETQ. The trim removed 3 bases at V and 2 bases at J, leaving 1 base unmatched. The CDR3 runs 15 residues. The CDR3 loop is CASSSGLAGQETQYF. The CDR3 DNA follows: TGCGCCAGCAGCTCGGGACTAGCGGGACAAGAGACCCAGTACTTC.

The chain carries TRBV27 and TRBJ1-2; D not certain. This CDR3 has 17 amino acids. The germline CDR1 and CDR2 sequences are MNHEY and SMNVEV (reference sequence). V was trimmed by 2 bases and J by 3 bases, leaving 19 bases between them. CDR3 residues: CASSLTPSLGPYYGYTF. The CDR3 nucleotides read TGTGCCAGCAGTTTAACCCCAAGCTTAGGGCCGTACTATGGCTACACCTTC.

This CDR3 is CASSLGGGAPYEQYF. The CDR3 DNA follows: TGCGCCAGCAGCTTGGGCGGGGGGGCCCCCTACGAGCAGTACTTC. The chain joins TRBV5-1 to TRBJ2-7; 9 nucleotides match TRBD2. V lost 0 bases, J lost 2 bases, and 3 bases stayed unmatched. The CDR3 length is 15 residues. Looked up from germline, CDR1 is SGHRS and CDR2 is YFSETQ.

This clone has just one count. The V and J genes are TRBV2 and TRBJ2-3; possibly TRBD1 for D (6 bases). CDR1 is SNHLY, CDR2 FYNNEI, per germline. Trimming shortened V by 5 bases and J by 6 bases, and 15 bases separated the two germline ends. The CDR3 contains 14 residues. In DNA, the CDR3 is TGTGCCAGCAGTCGACGGGCAGGGGAGGATACGCAGTATTTT. It encodes CASSRRAGEDTQYF.

In its sample, this clone was seen a few times. This chain connects TRBV18 to TRBJ2-7; 14 bases match TRBD2. The ends lost 5 bases at V and 4 bases at J; junction bases unmatched: 4. Germline CDR1 reads KGHSH; CDR2 reads LQKENI. This CDR3 is built from 15 residues. CDR3 residues: CASSTGLAGVYEQYF. DNA for the CDR3: TGTGCCAGCTCAACGGGACTAGCGGGGGTTTACGAGCAGTACTTC.

The chain recombines TRBV19 with TRBJ1-1; a possible D gene is TRBD1 (5 bases). The CDR3 has 13 amino acids. Germline CDR1 is LNHDA and CDR2 is SQIVND (reference sequence). Trimming cost V 5 bases and J 0 bases, with 7 bases left between them. Here the CDR3 reads CASSGTVNTEAFF. Written as DNA, the CDR3 is TGTGCCAGTAGTGGGACGGTGAACACTGAAGCTTTCTTT.

The CDR3 DNA follows: TGTGCCAGCAGGGTCGCCACGGAAGACGAGGAGTCAGACACTGAAGCTTTCTTT. The encoded protein is CASRVATEDEESDTEAFF. The chain has TRBV3-1 (or the pseudogene TRBV3-2) and TRBJ1-1, with D unresolved. CDR1 is LGHDT and CDR2 is YNNKEL in the germline V gene (reference sequence). The CDR3 has 18 residues. Deletions cut 6 bases from V and 3 bases from J, with 26 bases between.

In its sample, this clone was seen once. The V and J genes are TRBV24-1 and TRBJ2-7; no firm D call. V shed 0 bases and J shed 6 bases, with 5 bases lying between them. The CDR3 is 12 residues long. The germline gives CDR1 KGHDR, CDR2 SFDVKD. CDR3 sequence (DNA): TGTGCCACCAGTGATTTGATGGGCGAGCAGTACTTC. It yields the protein CATSDLMGEQYF.

As regards this clone: Germline and junction disagree at one end, which may indicate a read error. V is TRBV27 and J is TRBJ2-1, with D hard to call. The CDR3 has 15 amino acids. Germline-derived CDR1 and CDR2 are MNHEY and SMNVEV (reference sequence). The chain's CDR3 is CAGSPSSSSYNEQFF. The CDR3 coding sequence is TGTGCCGGCAGTCCAAGTTCGAGCTCCTACAATGAGCAGTTCTTC.

This chain uses TRBV6-5 with TRBJ2-5; 9 positions match TRBD1. There are 14 residues in the CDR3. Trimming at V came to 7 bases and at J to 4 bases, leaving 7 bases not matched to a gene. The germline CDR1 and CDR2 sequences are MNHEY and SVGAGI. CDR3 residues: CASTPGQGVETQYF. DNA for the CDR3: TGTGCCAGCACTCCGGGACAGGGTGTAGAGACCCAGTACTTC.

The chain has TRBV6-2 or TRBV6-3 and TRBJ1-1; D perhaps matches TRBD1 (5 bases). This CDR3 region has 14 residues. Germline CDR1 is MNHEY and CDR2 is SVGEGT. With 5 bases removed from V and 5 bases from J, the gap between germline ends came to 15 bases. The CDR3 sequence is CASSPQGGGTEAFF. CDR3 in DNA: TGTGCCAGCAGTCCGCAGGGAGGAGGAACTGAAGCTTTCTTT.

This chain connects TRBV10-3 to TRBJ1-2; maybe TRBD1 (5 bases). V was clipped by 0 bases and J by 5 bases, with 22 bases between them. The CDR3 consists of 18 residues. In germline, CDR1 is ENHRY, CDR2 SYGVKD. The CDR3 nucleotides are TGTGCCATCAGTGAGTCCGTTACAGGAGCTACGCAATTTTATGGCTACACCTTC. Translation gives CAISESVTGATQFYGYTF.

The chain links TRBV14 to TRBJ2-2; TRBD2 aligns across 7 bases. Germline-derived CDR1 and CDR2 are SGHDN and FVKESK. The V segment lost 2 bases and the J segment 7 bases; nucleotides outside the gene matches: 10. CDR3 length equals 16 residues. The DNA for the CDR3 is TGTGCCAGCAGCCAAAAACTCGCGGGAGCGGGCGGGGAGCTGTTTTTT. Translating gives CASSQKLAGAGGELFF. The whole variable domain, remainder taken from reference TRBV14 and TRBJ2-2, is EAGVTQFPSHSVIEKGQTVTLRCDPISGHDNLYWYRRVMGKEIKFLLHFVKESKQDESGMPNNRFLAERTGGTYSTLKVQPAELEDSGVYFCASSQKLAGAGGELFFGEGSRLTVL.

This chain connects TRBV15 to TRBJ1-5; 7 positions agree with TRBD1. Germline V gives CDR1 LNHNV, CDR2 YYDKDF (reference sequence). This CDR3 spans 18 amino acids. V was pared by 0 bases and J by 2 bases, with 10 bases of the junction left unmatched. CDR3: CATSRDPTGDLGNQPQHF. In DNA, the CDR3 is TGTGCCACCAGCAGAGATCCAACAGGGGATCTGGGCAATCAGCCCCAGCATTTT.

This chain joins TRBV19 and TRBJ2-5, with D hard to call. The CDR3 covers 15 residues. CDR1 is LNHDA, CDR2 SQIVND, per germline (reference sequence). The V and J ends lost 5 bases and 2 bases respectively, with 15 bases between them. In DNA form, the CDR3 reads TGTGCCAGTAGTCCGCCGGGCAGCTTACAAGAGACCCAGTACTTC. Its translation: CASSPPGSLQETQYF.

The chain joins TRBV28 to TRBJ1-3, with TRBD1 matching over 9 bases. CDR1 and CDR2 from the germline V gene are MDHEN and SYDVKM. CDR3 length: 16 residues. The V and J ends lost 6 bases and 1 base, in that order; junction bases with no gene match: 7. Here the CDR3 reads CASRADRGWSGNTIYF. The CDR3 DNA reads TGTGCCAGCAGGGCAGACAGGGGGTGGTCTGGAAACACCATATATTTT.

V gene TRBV12-3 or TRBV12-4 combines with J gene TRBJ2-1, with 7 nucleotides matching TRBD1. Trimming cost V 5 bases and J 8 bases; bases outside gene matches: 3. This CDR3 is built from 12 residues. CDR3 amino acids: CASSPQGDEQFF. The CDR3 DNA is TGTGCCAGCAGTCCGCAGGGGGATGAGCAGTTCTTC.

DNA of the CDR3: TGTGCCAGCAGTTTGGTGGAGATCGGAAACACCATATATTTT. This gives the protein CASSLVEIGNTIYF. The rearrangement links TRBV28 to TRBJ1-3, with unresolved D. Germline V gene data show CDR1 as MDHEN and CDR2 as SYDVKM. Trimming took 3 bases from V and 4 from J, leaving 10 bases between them. There are 14 residues in the CDR3. Full variable domain (outside the CDR3, taken from reference TRBV28 and TRBJ1-3): DVKVTQSSRYLVKRTGEKVFLECVQDMDHENMFWYRQDPGLGLRLIYFSYDVKMKEKGDIPEGYSVSREKKERFSLILESASTNQTSMYLCASSLVEIGNTIYFGEGSWLTVV.

The rearrangement uses TRBV13 and TRBJ1-2, with D possibly TRBD1 on 5 matching bases. The germline CDR1 and CDR2 sequences are PRHDT and FYEKMQ (reference sequence). This CDR3 is built from 17 residues. V shed 5 bases and J shed 9 bases, with 28 bases lying between them. This CDR3 reads CASSPPGATPTSSSYTF. DNA for the CDR3: TGTGCCAGCAGCCCCCCTGGGGCCACTCCGACTTCGTCTAGCTACACCTTC.

This chain connects TRBV4-3 to TRBJ2-1; TRBD1 agrees at 9 bases. The germline gives CDR1 LGHNA, CDR2 YSLEER. The CDR3 totals 16 residues. V lost 3 bases and J lost 1; bases outside the gene matches: 4. The CDR3 region is CASSQETGGSYNEQFF. CDR3 bases: TGCGCCAGCAGCCAGGAGACAGGGGGATCCTACAATGAGCAGTTCTTC.

The rearrangement joins TRBV28 to TRBJ2-1, with D maybe TRBD2 (7 bases). This CDR3 spans 16 amino acids. V lost 5 bases and J 7 bases, leaving 21 bases between the germline ends. The germline V gene encodes CDR1 MDHEN and CDR2 SYDVKM. The CDR3 loop is CASSTWGGQRQNEQFF. CDR3 coding DNA: TGTGCCAGCAGTACCTGGGGGGGCCAGCGGCAGAATGAGCAGTTCTTC.